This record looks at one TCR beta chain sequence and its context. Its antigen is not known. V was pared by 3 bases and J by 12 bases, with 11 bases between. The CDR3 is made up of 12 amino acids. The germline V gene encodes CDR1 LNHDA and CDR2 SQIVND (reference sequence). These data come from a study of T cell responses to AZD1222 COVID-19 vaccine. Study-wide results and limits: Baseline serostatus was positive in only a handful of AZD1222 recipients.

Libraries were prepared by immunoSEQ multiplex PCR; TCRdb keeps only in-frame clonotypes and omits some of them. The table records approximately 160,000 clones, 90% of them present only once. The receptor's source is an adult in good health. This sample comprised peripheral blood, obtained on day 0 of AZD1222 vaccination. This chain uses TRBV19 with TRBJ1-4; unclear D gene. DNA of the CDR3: TGTGCCAGTAGTATGGGTCGAGGAGAACTGTTTTTT. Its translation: CASSMGRGELFF. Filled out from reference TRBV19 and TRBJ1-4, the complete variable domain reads DGGITQSPKYLFRKEGQNVTLSCEQNLNHDAMYWYRQDPGQGLRLIYYSQIVNDFQKGDIAEGYSVSREKKESFPLTVTSAQKNPTAFYLCASSMGRGELFFGSGTQLSVL.